Sequencing of this TCR beta chain was carried out in a study of cytomegalovirus exposure and HLA in healthy donors. Findings of the study overall: In a later analysis, TCR beta V- and J-gene trimming showed a link to a missense DCLRE1C variant.

The V end lost 2 bases, the J end lost 3 bases, and 13 bases lay between the germline ends. The CDR3 is 16 amino acids. The germline V gene encodes CDR1 SGHTA and CDR2 FQGTGA. 60 Vbeta and 13 Jbeta primers were used in PCR. Only in-frame clones appear in the TCRdb table, and some are missing; sequencing was by immunoSEQ multiplex PCR. Among about 130,000 clones, around 76% were seen once, and the ten largest hold around 1.8%. To note about this clone: Antigen unknown.

This receptor was obtained from a woman between 45 and 60 years old in good health and CMV-seronegative. Sample: PBMCs. The chain has TRBV7-3 and TRBJ2-2, with D possibly matching TRBD1 (5 bases). The CDR3 coding sequence is TGTGCCAGCAGCTTAGAACAGGAAAGCTACACCGGGGAGCTGTTTTTT. This sequence encodes CASSLEQESYTGELFF.